The clone carrying this TCR beta chain was counted at least ten times. Antigen unknown. Germline lookup yields CDR1 DFQATT and CDR2 SNEGSKA (reference sequence). The CDR3 spans 14 residues. Trimming removed 0 bases from V and 0 bases from J, with 9 bases in between. Every donor contributed 8 to 10 milliliters of peripheral blood by blood draw. The sample belongs to a study of blood T cells in healthy people across ages. In the study overall: T cells yielded about one barcoded beta molecule per two cells through template switching. General study points: Donor CMV status, an unknown factor, possibly confounded changes in expanded clonotypes.

A sample-barcoded 5' primer and a J-beta primer mix were used in a second PCR of roughly 6 to 12 cycles. Tags on each cDNA molecule came from a template-switch adaptor with 12 random nucleotides. TCRdb processed the 5' RACE reads anew with MiXCR; each CDR3 protein has one entry. Of about 720,000 distinct CDR3 sequences in the sample, about 20% were seen once. What was sequenced was blood. The TCR comes from a man aged 70-80 years in good health. The rearrangement joins TRBV20-1 to TRBJ2-7; the D gene is possibly TRBD2 (5 bases). The CDR3 protein is CSARDGLASYEQYF. Here the CDR3 DNA reads TGCAGTGCTAGAGACGGACTGGCCTCCTACGAGCAGTACTTC.